The T cell receptor (beta chain) under discussion was sequenced for a study of blood T cell repertoires in COVID-19. Germline V gene lookup returns CDR1 MNHEY and CDR2 SVGEGT. V was clipped by 0 bases and J by 6 bases, with 11 bases between them. The CDR3 spans 14 residues. Sequencing was performed with immunoSEQ multiplex PCR; in TCRdb, only in-frame clones are kept and a portion is missing. The data show fewer than 250,000 clones, 83% seen once. Sequencing was done on a sample of peripheral blood. The chain links TRBV6-2 or TRBV6-3 to TRBJ1-2; no firm D call. This clonotype originated in a woman aged 50 to 60 with acute or convalescent COVID-19. CDR3 in DNA: TGTGCCAGCAGTTACTCTTTCCCTCAGGATGGCTACACCTTC. Protein: CASSYSFPQDGYTF.